This note documents a single T cell receptor (beta chain) sequence. This specimen comes from a study of blood T cell repertoires in COVID-19. As for the study in general: The United States, Italy and Spain were the sources of the acute and convalescent COVID-19 samples. PBMCs, B-cell-depleted T cells, or T cells were the source of the cDNA or gDNA that made up the material.

Measured with immunoSEQ multiplex PCR; TCRdb has only the in-frame clones, and not every one. Of about 99,000 clones listed, around 90% were seen once; the top ten hold 17%. CDR3 size: 15 residues. V was trimmed by 4 bases and J by 2 bases, leaving 11 bases between them. CDR1 MDHEN and CDR2 SYDVKM come from the germline V gene. This clonotype originated in a woman older than 75 in a cohort sampled during active COVID-19. The chain has TRBV28 and TRBJ1-4; D is possibly TRBD1 (5 bases). The sequenced sample was peripheral blood. The chain's CDR3 is CASSSPGGTNEKLFF. The CDR3 bases are TGTGCCAGCAGTTCTCCTGGGGGGACTAATGAAAAACTGTTTTTT.